This T cell receptor beta chain was sequenced during a study of control samples from healthy donors and cancer patients. The CDR3 is made up of 14 amino acids. Trimming stripped 8 bases from V and 4 bases from J, with 17 bases between. Germline values: CDR1 LNHDA, CDR2 SQIVND (reference sequence). Sequencing was performed with immunoSEQ multiplex PCR; in TCRdb, only in-frame clones are kept and a portion is missing. The data show about 55,000 clones, around 97% seen once. The chain employs TRBV19 and TRBJ1-1, with D possibly matching TRBD1 (6 bases). The specimen sequenced was blood. The TCR originated in a woman between 25 and 40 years old in good health. CDR3 amino acids: CASAAGGLSTEAFF. CDR3 nucleotide sequence: TGTGCCAGTGCCGCGGGGGGGCTGAGCACTGAAGCTTTCTTT.